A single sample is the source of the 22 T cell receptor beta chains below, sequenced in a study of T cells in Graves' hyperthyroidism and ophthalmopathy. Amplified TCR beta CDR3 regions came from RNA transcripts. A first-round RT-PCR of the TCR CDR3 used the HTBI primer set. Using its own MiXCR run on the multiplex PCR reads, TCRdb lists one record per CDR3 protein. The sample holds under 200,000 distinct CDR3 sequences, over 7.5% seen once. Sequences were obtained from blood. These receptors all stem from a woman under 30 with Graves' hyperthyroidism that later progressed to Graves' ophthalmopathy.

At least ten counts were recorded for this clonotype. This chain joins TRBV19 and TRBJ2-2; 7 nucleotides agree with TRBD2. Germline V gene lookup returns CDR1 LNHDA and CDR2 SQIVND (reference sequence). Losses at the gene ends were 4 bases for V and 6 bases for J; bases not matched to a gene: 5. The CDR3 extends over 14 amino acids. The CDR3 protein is CASSRTGRAGELFF. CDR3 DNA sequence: TGTGCCAGTAGTAGGACGGGGAGGGCCGGGGAGCTGTTTTTT.

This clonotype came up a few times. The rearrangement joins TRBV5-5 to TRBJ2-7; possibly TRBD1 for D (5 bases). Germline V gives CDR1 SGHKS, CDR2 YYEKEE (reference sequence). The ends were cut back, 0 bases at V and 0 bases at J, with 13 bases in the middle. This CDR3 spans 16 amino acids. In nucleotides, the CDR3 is TGTGCCAGCAGCTTGGCTTGGACAAGTAGCTCCTACGAGCAGTACTTC. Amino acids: CASSLAWTSSSYEQYF.

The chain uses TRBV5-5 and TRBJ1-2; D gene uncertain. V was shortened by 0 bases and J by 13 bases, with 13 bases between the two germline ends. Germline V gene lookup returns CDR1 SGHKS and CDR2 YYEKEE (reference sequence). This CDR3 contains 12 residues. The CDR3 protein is CASSLVPPPITF. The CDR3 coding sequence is TGTGCCAGCAGCTTGGTACCGCCCCCCATCACCTTC.

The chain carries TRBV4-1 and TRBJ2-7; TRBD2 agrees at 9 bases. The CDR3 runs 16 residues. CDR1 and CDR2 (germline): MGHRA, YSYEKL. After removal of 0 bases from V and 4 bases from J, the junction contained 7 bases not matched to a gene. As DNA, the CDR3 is TGCGCCAGCAGCCAAGATCGGAGCGGGAGGAATTACGAGCAGTACTTC. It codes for CASSQDRSGRNYEQYF.

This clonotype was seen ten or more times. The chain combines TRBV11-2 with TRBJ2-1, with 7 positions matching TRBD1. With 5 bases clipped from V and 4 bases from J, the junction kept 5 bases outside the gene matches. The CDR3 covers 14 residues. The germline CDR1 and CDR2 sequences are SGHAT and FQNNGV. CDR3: CASSHGQVYNEQFF. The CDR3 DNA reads TGTGCCAGCAGCCATGGACAGGTGTACAATGAGCAGTTCTTC.

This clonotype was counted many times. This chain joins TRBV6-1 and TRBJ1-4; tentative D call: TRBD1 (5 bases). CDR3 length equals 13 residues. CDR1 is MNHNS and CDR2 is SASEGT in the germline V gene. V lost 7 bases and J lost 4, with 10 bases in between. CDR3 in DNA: TGTGCCAGCACTGGGGCAAGTAATGAAAAACTGTTTTTT. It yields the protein CASTGASNEKLFF.

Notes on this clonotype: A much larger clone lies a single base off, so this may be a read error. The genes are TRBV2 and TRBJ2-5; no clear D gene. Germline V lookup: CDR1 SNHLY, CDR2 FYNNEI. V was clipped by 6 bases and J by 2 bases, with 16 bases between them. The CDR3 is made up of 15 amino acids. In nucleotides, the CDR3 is TGTGCCAGCAGGTCCCCTGGCATAAGACAAGAGACCCAGTACTTC. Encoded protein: CASRSPGIRQETQYF. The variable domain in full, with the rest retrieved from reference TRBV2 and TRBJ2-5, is EPEVTQTPSHQVTQMGQEVILRCVPISNHLYFYWYRQILGQKVEFLVSFYNNEISEKSEIFDDQFSVERPDGSNFTLKIRSTKLEDSAMYFCASRSPGIRQETQYFGPGTRLLVL.

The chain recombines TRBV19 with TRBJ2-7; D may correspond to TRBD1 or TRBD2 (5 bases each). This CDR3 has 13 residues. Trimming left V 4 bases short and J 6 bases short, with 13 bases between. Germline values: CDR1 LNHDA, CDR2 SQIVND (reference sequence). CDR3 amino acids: CASSTTYGTEQYF. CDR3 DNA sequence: TGTGCCAGTAGTACTACCTACGGGACCGAGCAGTACTTC. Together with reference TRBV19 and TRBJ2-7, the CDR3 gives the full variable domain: DGGITQSPKYLFRKEGQNVTLSCEQNLNHDAMYWYRQDPGQGLRLIYYSQIVNDFQKGDIAEGYSVSREKKESFPLTVTSAQKNPTAFYLCASSTTYGTEQYFGPGTRLTVT.

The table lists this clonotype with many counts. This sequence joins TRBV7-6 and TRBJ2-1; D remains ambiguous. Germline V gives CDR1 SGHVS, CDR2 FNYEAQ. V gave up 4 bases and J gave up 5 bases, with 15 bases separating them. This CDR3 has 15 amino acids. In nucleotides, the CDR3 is TGTGCCAGCAGCTCAGAGGCTACTCCCGACAATGAGCAGTTCTTC. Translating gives CASSSEATPDNEQFF.

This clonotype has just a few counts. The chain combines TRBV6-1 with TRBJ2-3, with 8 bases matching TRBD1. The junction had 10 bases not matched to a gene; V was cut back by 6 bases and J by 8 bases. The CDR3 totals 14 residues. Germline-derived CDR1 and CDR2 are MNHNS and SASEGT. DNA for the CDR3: TGTGCCAGCAGCCTCGGACAGGGCTTAGTTACGCAGTATTTT. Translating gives CASSLGQGLVTQYF.

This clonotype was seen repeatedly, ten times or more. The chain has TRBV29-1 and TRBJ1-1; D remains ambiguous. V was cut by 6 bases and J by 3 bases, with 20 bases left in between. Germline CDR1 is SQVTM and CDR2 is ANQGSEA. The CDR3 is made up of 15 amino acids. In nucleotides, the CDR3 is TGCAGCGTCGCGTTGGTGGCGTTTCGGGACACTGAAGCTTTCTTT. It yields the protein CSVALVAFRDTEAFF.

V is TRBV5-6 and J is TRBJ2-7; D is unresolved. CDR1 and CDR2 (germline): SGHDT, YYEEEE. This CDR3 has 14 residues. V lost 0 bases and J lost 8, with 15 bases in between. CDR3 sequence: CASSLAVATFQQYF. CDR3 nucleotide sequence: TGTGCCAGCAGCTTGGCGGTGGCCACTTTTCAGCAGTACTTC.

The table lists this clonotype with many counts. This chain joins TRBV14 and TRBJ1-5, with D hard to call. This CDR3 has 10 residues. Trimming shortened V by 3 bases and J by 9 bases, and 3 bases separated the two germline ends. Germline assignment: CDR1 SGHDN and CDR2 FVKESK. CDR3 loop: CASSHVPQHF. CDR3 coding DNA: TGTGCCAGCAGCCATGTGCCCCAGCATTTT.

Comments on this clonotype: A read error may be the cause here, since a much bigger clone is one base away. The CDR3 DNA follows: TGTGCCAGTATTAACATTGGGACCACTGAAGCTTTCTTT. The encoded protein is CASINIGTTEAFF. The V call is TRBV19, the J call TRBJ1-1; tentatively, D is TRBD1 (5 bases). The CDR3 length is 13 residues. V was trimmed by 7 bases and J by 4 bases, leaving 13 bases between them. The germline gives CDR1 LNHDA, CDR2 SQIVND (reference sequence).

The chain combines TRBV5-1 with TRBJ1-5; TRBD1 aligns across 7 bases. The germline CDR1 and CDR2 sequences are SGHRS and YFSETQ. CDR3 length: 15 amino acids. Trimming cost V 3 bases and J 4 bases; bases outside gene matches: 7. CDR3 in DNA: TGCGCCAGCAGCTCTAGACAGGGAAGGAATCAGCCCCAGCATTTT. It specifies CASSSRQGRNQPQHF.

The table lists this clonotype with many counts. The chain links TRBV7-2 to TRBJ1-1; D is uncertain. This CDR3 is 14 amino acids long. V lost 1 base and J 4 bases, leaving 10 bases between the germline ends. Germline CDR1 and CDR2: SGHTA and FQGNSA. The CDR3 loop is CASSLVSSGTEAFF. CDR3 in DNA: TGTGCCAGCAGCTTAGTTTCCAGTGGCACTGAAGCTTTCTTT.

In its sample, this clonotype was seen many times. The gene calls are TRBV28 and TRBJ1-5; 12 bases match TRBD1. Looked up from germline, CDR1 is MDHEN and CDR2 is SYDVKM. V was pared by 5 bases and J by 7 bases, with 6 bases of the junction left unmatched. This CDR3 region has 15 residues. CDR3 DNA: TGTGCCAGCAGTCCCCGGGGACAGGGGGCACAGCCCCAGCATTTT. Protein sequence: CASSPRGQGAQPQHF.

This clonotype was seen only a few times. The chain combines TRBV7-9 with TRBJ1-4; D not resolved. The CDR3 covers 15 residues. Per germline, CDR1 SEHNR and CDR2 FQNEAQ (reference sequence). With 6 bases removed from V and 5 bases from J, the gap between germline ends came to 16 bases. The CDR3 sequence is CASRSSLVSNEKLFF. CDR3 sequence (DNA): TGTGCCAGCAGATCTTCGTTGGTGTCGAATGAAAAACTGTTTTTT.

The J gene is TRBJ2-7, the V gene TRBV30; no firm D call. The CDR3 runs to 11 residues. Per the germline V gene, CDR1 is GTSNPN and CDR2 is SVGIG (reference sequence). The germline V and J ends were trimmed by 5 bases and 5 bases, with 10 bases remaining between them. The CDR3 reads CAWAYQNEQYF. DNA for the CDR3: TGTGCCTGGGCCTACCAGAACGAGCAGTACTTC.

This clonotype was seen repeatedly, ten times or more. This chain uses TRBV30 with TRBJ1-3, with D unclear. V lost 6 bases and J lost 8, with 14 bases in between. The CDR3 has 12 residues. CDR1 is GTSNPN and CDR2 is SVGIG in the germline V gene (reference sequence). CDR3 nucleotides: TGTGCCTGTACACGGAGTGGTGACACCATATATTTT. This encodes CACTRSGDTIYF.

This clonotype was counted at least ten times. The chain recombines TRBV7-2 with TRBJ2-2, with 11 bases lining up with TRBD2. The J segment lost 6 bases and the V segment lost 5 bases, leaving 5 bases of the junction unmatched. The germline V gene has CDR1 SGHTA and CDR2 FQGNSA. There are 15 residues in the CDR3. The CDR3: CASSRYSGGAGELFF. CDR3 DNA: TGTGCCAGCAGCCGTTATAGCGGGGGGGCCGGGGAGCTGTTTTTT.

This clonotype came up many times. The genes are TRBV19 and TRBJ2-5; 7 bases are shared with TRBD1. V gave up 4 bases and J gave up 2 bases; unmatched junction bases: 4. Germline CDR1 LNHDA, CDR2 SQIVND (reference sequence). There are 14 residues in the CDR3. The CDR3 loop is CASSRGGLQETQYF. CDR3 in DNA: TGTGCCAGTAGTAGAGGGGGCCTTCAAGAGACCCAGTACTTC. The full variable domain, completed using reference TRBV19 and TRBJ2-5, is DGGITQSPKYLFRKEGQNVTLSCEQNLNHDAMYWYRQDPGQGLRLIYYSQIVNDFQKGDIAEGYSVSREKKESFPLTVTSAQKNPTAFYLCASSRGGLQETQYFGPGTRLLVL.